The sequence of this T cell receptor beta chain was determined in a study of T cell changes during pregnancy in multiple sclerosis (dated by TCRdb to 2018 to 2020). In terms of the full investigation: In women with multiple sclerosis, the researchers looked at how the T cell repertoire shifted as pregnancy progressed.

Sequences SGHTA (CDR1) and FQGTGA (CDR2) are obtained from the germline V gene. V is cut by 2 bases and J by 0 bases, and the space between the germline ends is 4 bases. Including cysteine and phenylalanine, the CDR3 has 13 amino acids. The retained sequence is limited to the CDR3, 39 bases, with the frame set at the first base. On this clone itself: Its antigen specificity is not known. No quality values exist for individual bases; no much larger clone is one base distant.

Library generation was performed with the immunoSEQ multiplex PCR assay. TCRdb obtained this table from immuneACCESS and retained in-frame rearrangements with V and J assigned. These tables miss some clones; where compared with another copy, unresolved V genes account for less than half of the shortfall, and the remainder is unexplained. For this sample the table gives around 35,000 clones, of which 90% were detected only once. Jointly, the top ten make up 0.3% to 0.4% of the sample. The chain joins TRBV7-3 to TRBJ1-1, with the D segment identity uncertain. The starting material was CD4+ T cells from peripheral blood mononuclear cells, obtained in the second trimester of pregnancy. The source is a female donor with multiple sclerosis, enrolled in a pregnancy study. Read as DNA, the sequence is TGTGCCAGCAGCTTATCCATGAACACTGAAGCTTTCTTT. It translates as CASSLSMNTEAFF.